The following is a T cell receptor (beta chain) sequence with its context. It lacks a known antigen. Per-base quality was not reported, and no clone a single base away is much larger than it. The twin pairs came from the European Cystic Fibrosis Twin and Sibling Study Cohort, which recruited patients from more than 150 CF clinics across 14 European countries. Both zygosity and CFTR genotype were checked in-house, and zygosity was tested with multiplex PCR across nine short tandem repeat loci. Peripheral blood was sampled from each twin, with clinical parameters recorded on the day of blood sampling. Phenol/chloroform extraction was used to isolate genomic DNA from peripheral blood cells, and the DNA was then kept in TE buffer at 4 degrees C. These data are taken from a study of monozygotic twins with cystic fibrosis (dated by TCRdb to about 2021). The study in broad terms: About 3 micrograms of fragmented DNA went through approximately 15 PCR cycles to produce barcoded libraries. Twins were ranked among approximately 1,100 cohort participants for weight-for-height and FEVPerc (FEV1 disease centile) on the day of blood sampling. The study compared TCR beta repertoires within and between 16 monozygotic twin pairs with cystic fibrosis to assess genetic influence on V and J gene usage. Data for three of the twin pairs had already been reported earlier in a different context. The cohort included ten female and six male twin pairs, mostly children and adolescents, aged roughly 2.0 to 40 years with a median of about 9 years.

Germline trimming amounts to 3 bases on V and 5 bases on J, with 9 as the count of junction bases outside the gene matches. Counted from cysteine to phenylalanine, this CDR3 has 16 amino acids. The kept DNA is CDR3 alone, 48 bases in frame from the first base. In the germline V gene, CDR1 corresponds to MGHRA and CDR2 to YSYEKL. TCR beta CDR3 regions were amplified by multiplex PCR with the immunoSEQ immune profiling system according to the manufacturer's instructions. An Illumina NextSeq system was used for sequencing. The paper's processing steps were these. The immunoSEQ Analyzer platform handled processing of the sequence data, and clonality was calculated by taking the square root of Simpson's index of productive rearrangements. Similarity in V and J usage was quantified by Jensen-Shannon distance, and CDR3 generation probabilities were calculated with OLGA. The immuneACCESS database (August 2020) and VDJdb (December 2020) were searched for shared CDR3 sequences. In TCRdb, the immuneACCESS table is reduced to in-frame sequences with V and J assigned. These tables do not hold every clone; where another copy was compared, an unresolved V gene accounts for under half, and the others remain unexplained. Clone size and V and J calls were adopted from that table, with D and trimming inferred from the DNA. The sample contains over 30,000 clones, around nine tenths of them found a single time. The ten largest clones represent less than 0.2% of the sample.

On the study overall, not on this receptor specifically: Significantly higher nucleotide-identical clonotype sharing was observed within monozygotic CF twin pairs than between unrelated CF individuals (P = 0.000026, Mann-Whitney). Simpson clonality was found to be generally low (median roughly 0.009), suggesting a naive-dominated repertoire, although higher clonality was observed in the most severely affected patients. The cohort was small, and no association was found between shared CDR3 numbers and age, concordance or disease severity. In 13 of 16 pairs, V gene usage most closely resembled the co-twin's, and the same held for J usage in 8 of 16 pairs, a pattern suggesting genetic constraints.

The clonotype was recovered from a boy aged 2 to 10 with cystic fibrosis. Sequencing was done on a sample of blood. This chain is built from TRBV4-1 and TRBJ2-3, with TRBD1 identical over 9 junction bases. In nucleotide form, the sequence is TGCGCCAGCAGCCACCGACACAGGGGGCGCAGAGATACGCAGTATTTT. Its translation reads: CASSHRHRGRRDTQYF.